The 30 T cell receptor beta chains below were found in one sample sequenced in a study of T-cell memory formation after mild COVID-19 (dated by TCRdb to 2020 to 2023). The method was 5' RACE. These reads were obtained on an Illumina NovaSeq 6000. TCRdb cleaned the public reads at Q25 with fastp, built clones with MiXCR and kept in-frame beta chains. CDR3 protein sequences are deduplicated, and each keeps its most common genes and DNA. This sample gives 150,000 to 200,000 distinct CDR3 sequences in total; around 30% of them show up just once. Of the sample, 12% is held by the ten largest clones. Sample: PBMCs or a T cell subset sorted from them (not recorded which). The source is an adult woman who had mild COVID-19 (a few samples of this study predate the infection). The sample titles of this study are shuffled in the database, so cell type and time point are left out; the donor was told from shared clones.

CDR3 residues: CASSFSGLAGGPSYEQYF. The CDR3 nucleotides are TGTGCCAGCAGCTTTTCCGGACTAGCGGGGGGCCCCTCCTACGAGCAGTACTTC. The chain recombines TRBV5-4 with TRBJ2-7; TRBD2 agrees at 14 bases. V lost 2 bases, J lost 0 bases, and 7 bases stayed unmatched. The CDR3 has 18 residues. Germline lookup yields CDR1 SGHNT and CDR2 YYREEE (reference sequence).

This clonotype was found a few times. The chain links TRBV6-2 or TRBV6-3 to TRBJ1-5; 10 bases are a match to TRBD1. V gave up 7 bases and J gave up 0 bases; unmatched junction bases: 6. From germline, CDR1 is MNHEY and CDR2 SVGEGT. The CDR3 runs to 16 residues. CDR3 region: CASTSGDRGSNQPQHF. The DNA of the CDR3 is TGTGCCAGCACCAGTGGGGACAGGGGTAGCAATCAGCCCCAGCATTTT.

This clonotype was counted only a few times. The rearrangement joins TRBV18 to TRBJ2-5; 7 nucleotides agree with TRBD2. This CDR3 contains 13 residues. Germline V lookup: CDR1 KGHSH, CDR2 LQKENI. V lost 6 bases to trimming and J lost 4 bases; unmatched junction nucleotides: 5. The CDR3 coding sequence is TGTGCCAGCTCCCTAAGGGAGGGAGAGACCCAGTACTTC. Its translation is CASSLREGETQYF.

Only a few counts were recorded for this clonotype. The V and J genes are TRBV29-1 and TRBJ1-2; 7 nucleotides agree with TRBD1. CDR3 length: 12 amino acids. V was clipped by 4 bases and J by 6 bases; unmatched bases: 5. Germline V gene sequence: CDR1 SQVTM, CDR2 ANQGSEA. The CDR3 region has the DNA TGCAGCGTTGTGACAGGGATTAATGGCTACACCTTC. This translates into CSVVTGINGYTF.

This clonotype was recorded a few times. This chain's CDR3 is CASGLGQVGTEAFF. The CDR3 DNA reads TGTGCTAGTGGTTTGGGGCAGGTAGGCACTGAAGCTTTCTTT. The chain carries TRBV12-5 and TRBJ1-1, with D unclear. Trimming shortened V by 1 base and J by 4 bases, and 10 bases separated the two germline ends. Germline V CDR1 and CDR2: LGHNT, FRNRAP. The CDR3 covers 14 residues.

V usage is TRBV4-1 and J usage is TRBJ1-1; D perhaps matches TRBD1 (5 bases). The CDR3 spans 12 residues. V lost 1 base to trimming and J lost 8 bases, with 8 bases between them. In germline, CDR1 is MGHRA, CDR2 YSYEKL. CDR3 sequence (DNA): TGCGCCAGCAGCCAAGCCAGGACAGAAGCTTTCTTT. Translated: CASSQARTEAFF.

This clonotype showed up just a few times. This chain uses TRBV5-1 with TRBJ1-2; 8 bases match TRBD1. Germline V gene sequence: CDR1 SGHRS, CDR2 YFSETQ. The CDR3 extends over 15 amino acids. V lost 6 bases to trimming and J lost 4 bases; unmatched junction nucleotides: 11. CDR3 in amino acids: CASKLGTGGFYGYTF. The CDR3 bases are TGCGCCAGCAAGCTTGGGACAGGAGGGTTCTATGGCTACACCTTC.

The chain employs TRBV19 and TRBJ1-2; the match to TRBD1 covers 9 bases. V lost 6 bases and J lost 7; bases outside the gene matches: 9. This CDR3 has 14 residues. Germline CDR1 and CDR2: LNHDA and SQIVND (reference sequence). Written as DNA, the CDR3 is TGTGCCAGTAGCTCCGGGACAGGGTATTTTGGCTACACCTTC. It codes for CASSSGTGYFGYTF.

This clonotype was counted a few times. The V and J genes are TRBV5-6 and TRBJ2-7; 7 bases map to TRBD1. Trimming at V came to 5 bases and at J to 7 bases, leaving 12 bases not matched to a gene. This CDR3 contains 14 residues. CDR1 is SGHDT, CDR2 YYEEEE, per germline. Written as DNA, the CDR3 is TGTGCCAGCAGGGGGACAGTCCCGTATCAGGAGCAGTACTTC. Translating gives CASRGTVPYQEQYF.

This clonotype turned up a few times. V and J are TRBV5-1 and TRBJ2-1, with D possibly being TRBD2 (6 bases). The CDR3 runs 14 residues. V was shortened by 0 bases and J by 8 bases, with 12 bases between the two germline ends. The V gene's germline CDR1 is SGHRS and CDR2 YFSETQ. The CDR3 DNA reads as TGCGCCAGCAGCTTGGTTCGGGGGTGGGATGAGCAGTTCTTC. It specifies CASSLVRGWDEQFF.

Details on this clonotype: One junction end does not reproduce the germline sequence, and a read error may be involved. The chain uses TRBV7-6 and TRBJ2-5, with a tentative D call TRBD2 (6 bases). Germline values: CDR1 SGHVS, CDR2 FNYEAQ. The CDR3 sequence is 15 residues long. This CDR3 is CASSLDSGVSETKYF. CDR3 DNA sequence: TGTGCCAGCAGCTTAGATTCGGGGGTATCAGAGACCAAGTACTTC.

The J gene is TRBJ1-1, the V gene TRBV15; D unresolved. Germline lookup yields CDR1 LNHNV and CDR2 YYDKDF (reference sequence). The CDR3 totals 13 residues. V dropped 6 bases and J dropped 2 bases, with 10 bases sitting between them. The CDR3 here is CATSPGYNTEAFF. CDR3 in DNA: TGTGCCACCAGTCCGGGGTACAACACTGAAGCTTTCTTT. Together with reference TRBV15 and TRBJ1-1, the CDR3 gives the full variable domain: DAMVIQNPRYQVTQFGKPVTLSCSQTLNHNVMYWYQQKSSQAPKLLFHYYDKDFNNEADTPDNFQSRRPNTSFCFLDIRSPGLGDTAMYLCATSPGYNTEAFFGQGTRLTVV.

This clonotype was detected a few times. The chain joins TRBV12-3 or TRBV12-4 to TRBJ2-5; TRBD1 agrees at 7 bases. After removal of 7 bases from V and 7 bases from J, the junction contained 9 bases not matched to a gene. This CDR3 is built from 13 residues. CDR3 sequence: CASTWDSFATQYF. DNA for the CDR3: TGTGCCAGCACTTGGGACAGTTTTGCGACCCAGTACTTC.

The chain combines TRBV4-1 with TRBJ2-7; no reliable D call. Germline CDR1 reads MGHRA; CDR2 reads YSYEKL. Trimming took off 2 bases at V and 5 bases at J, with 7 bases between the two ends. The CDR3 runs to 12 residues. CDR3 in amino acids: CASSQPEHEQYF. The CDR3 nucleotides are TGCGCCAGCAGCCAACCAGAGCACGAGCAGTACTTC.

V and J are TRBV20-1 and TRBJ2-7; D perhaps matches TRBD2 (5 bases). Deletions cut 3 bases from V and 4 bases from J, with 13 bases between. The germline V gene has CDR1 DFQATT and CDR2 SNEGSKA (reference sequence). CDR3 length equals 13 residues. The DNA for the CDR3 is TGCAGTGCTAGCCCGGACTTAGGGTACGAGCAGTACTTC. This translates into CSASPDLGYEQYF.

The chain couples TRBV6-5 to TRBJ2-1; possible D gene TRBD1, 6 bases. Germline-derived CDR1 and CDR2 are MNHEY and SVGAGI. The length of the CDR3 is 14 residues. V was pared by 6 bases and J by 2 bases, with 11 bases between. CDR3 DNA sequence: TGTGCCAGCAGGTCGGCAGGGGCCTACAATGAGCAGTTCTTC. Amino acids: CASRSAGAYNEQFF.

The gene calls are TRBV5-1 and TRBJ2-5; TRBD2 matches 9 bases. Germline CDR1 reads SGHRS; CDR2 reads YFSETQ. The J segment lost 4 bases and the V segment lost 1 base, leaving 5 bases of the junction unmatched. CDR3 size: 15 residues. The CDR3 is CASSLLAGVGETQYF. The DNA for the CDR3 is TGCGCCAGCAGCTTGTTAGCGGGAGTGGGAGAGACCCAGTACTTC.

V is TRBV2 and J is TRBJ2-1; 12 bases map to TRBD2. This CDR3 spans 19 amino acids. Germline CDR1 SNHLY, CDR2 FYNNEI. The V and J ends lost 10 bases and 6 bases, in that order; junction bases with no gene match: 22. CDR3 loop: CATHGYRLAGDLVGNEQFF. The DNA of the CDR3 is TGTGCCACCCACGGTTATAGACTAGCGGGGGATCTCGTAGGCAATGAGCAGTTCTTC. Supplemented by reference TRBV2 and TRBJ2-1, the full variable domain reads EPEVTQTPSHQVTQMGQEVILRCVPISNHLYFYWYRQILGQKVEFLVSFYNNEISEKSEIFDDQFSVERPDGSNFTLKIRSTKLEDSAMYFCATHGYRLAGDLVGNEQFFGPGTRLTVL.

The CDR3 DNA sequence: TGTGCCAGCAGTGAAAGGGGCGGACAGGTTAACTATGGCTACACCTTC. Its translation: CASSERGGQVNYGYTF. V gene TRBV2 combines with J gene TRBJ1-2, with 7 bases identical to TRBD1. Germline loops: CDR1 SNHLY, CDR2 FYNNEI. J was trimmed by 1 base and V by 2 bases; bases with no gene match: 7. The CDR3 runs to 16 residues. The full variable domain, in which reference TRBV2 and TRBJ1-2 provide the parts outside the CDR3, is EPEVTQTPSHQVTQMGQEVILRCVPISNHLYFYWYRQILGQKVEFLVSFYNNEISEKSEIFDDQFSVERPDGSNFTLKIRSTKLEDSAMYFCASSERGGQVNYGYTFGSGTRLTVV.

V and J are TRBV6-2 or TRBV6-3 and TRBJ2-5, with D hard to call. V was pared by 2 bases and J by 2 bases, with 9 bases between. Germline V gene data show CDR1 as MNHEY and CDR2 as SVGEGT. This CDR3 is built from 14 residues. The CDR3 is CASSYLDGQETQYF. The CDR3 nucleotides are TGTGCCAGCAGTTACCTAGACGGGCAAGAGACCCAGTACTTC.

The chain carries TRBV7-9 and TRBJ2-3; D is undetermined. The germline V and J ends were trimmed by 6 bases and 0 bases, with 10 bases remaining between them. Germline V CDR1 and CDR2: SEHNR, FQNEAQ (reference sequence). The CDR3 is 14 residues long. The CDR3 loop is CASRKYPSTDTQYF. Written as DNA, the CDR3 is TGTGCCAGCAGGAAATACCCTAGCACAGATACGCAGTATTTT.

The CDR3 spells CASSPQTASNTGELFF. The CDR3 bases are TGTGCCAGCTCACCACAGACAGCTTCGAACACCGGGGAGCTGTTTTTT. The rearrangement links TRBV18 to TRBJ2-2; D might be TRBD1 (5 bases). CDR3 size: 16 residues. The germline CDR1 and CDR2 sequences are KGHSH and LQKENI. Trimming pared 1 base from V and 0 bases from J, leaving 9 bases between.

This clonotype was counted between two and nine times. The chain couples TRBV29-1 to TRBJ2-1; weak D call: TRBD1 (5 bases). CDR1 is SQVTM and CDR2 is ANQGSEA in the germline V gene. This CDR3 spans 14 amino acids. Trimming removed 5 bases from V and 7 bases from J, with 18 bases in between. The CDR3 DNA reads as TGCAGCGTTCGGTGGGCTATAGGGGATAATGAGCAGTTCTTC. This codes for CSVRWAIGDNEQFF.

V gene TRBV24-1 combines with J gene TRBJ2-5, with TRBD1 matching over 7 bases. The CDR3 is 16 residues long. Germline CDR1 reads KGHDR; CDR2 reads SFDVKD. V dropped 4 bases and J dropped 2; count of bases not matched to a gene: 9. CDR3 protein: CATSDLTGDPQETQYF. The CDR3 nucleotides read TGTGCCACCAGTGACTTAACAGGGGACCCGCAAGAGACCCAGTACTTC.

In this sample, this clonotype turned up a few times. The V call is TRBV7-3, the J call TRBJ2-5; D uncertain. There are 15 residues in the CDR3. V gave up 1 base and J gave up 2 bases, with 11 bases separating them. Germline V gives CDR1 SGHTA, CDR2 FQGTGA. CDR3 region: CASSLRRQLQETQYF. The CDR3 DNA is TGTGCCAGCAGCTTAAGGCGCCAGCTTCAAGAGACCCAGTACTTC.

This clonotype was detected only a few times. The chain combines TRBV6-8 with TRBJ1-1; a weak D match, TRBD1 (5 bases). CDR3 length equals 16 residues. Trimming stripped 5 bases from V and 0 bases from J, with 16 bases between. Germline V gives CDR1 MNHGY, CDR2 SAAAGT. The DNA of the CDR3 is TGTGCCAGCAGTCAACTACCGGGACGCCTGAACACTGAAGCTTTCTTT. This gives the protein CASSQLPGRLNTEAFF.

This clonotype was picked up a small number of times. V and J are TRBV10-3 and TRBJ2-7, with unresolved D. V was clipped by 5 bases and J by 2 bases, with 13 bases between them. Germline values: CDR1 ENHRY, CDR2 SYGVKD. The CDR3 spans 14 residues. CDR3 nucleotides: TGTGCCATCAGTCCGCAAAAGCCGACCTACGAGCAGTACTTC. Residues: CAISPQKPTYEQYF.

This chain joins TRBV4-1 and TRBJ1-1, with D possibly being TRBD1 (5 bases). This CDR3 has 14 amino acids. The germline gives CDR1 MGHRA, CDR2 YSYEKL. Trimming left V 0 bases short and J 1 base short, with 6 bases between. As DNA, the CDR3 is TGCGCCAGCAGCCAAGAGCAGGGGAACACTGAAGCTTTCTTT. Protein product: CASSQEQGNTEAFF.

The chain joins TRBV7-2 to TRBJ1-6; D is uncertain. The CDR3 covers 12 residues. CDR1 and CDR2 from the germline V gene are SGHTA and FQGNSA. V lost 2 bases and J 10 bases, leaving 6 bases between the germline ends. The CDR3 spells CASSLNGSPLHF. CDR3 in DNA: TGTGCCAGCAGCTTAAACGGATCACCCCTCCACTTT. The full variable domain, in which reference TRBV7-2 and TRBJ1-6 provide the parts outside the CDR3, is GAGVSQSPSNKVTEKGKDVELRCDPISGHTALYWYRQSLGQGLEFLIYFQGNSAPDKSGLPSDRFSAERTGGSVSTLTIQRTQQEDSAVYLCASSLNGSPLHFGNGTRLTVT.

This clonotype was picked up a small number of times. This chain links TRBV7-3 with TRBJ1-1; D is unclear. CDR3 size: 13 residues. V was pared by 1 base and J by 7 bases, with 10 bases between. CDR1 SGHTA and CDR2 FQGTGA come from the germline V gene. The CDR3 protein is CASSLSPGDEAFF. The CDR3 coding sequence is TGTGCCAGCAGCTTAAGTCCCGGGGATGAAGCTTTCTTT.